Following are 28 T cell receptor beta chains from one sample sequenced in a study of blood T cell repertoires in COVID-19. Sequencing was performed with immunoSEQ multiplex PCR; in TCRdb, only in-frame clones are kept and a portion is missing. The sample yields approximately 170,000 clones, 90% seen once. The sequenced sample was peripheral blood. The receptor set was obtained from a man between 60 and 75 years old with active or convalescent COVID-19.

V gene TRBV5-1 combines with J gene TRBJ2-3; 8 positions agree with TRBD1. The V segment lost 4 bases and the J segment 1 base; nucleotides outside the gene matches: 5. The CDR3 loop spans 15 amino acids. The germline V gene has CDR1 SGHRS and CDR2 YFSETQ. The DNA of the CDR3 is TGCGCCAGCAGCGCGCCGGGACAGGGCACAGATACGCAGTATTTT. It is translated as CASSAPGQGTDTQYF.

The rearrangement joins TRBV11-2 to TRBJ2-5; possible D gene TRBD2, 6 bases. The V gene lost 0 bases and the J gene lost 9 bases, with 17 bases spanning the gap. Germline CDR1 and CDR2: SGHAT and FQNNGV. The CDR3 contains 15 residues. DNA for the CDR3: TGTGCCAGCAGCTTAGATCGGAGGGCCGGAGGGGCCCAGTACTTC. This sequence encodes CASSLDRRAGGAQYF.

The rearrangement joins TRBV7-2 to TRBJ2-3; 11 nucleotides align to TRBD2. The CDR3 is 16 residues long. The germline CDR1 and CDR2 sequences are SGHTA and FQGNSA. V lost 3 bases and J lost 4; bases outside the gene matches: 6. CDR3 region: CASSLTSGNLADTQYF. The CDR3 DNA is TGTGCCAGCAGCTTGACTAGCGGGAACCTAGCAGATACGCAGTATTTT.

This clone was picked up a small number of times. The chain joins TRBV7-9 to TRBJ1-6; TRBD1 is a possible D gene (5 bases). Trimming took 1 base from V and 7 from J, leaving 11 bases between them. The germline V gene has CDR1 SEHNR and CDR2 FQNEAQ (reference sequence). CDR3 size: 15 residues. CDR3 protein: CASSLVTGQNSPLHF. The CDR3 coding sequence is TGTGCCAGCAGCTTAGTAACAGGCCAGAATTCACCCCTCCACTTT.

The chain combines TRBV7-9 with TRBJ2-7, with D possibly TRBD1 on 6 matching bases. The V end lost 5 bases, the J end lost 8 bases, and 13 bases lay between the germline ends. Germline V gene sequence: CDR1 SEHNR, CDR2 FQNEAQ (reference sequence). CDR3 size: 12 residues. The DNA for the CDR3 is TGTGCCAGCAGCAACCAAGACAGGCAGCAGTACTTC. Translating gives CASSNQDRQQYF.

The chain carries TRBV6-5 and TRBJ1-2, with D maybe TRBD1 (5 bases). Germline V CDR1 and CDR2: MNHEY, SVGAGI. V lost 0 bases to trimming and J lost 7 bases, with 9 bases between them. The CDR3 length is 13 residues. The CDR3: CASSYSLGLGYTF. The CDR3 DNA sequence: TGTGCCAGCAGTTACTCTTTGGGGCTTGGCTACACCTTC.

The CDR3 protein is CASSIPGSANEQFF. Here the CDR3 DNA reads TGTGCCAGTAGTATACCCGGGTCTGCCAATGAGCAGTTCTTC. The V and J genes are TRBV19 and TRBJ2-1; D not resolved. The germline gives CDR1 LNHDA, CDR2 SQIVND (reference sequence). The CDR3 is made up of 14 amino acids. Trimming cost V 2 bases and J 6 bases, with 11 bases left between them. Looking up the rest from reference TRBV19 and TRBJ2-1 gives the full variable domain: DGGITQSPKYLFRKEGQNVTLSCEQNLNHDAMYWYRQDPGQGLRLIYYSQIVNDFQKGDIAEGYSVSREKKESFPLTVTSAQKNPTAFYLCASSIPGSANEQFFGPGTRLTVL.

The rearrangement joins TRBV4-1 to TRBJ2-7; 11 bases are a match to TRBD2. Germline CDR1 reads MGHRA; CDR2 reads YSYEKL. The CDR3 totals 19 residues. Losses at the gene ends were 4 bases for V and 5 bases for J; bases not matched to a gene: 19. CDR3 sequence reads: CASSPSGGLAGGPSDEQYF. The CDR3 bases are TGCGCCAGCAGCCCGTCGGGGGGGTTAGCGGGAGGGCCATCCGACGAGCAGTACTTC.

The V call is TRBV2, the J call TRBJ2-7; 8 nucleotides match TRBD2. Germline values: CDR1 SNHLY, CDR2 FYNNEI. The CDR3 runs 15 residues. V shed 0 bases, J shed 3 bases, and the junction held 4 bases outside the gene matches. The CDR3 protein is CASSEAAGTSYEQYF. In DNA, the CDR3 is TGTGCCAGCAGTGAAGCTGCCGGGACTAGCTACGAGCAGTACTTC.

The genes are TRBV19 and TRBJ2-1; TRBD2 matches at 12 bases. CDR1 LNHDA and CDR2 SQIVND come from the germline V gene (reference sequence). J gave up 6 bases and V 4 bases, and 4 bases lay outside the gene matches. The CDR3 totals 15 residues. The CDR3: CASSNGLAGPNEQFF. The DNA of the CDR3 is TGTGCCAGTAGTAATGGACTAGCGGGACCCAATGAGCAGTTCTTC.

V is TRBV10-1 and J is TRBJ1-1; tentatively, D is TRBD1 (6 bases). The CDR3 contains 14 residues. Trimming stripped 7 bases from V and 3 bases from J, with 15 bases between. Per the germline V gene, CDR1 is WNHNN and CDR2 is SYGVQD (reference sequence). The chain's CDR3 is CASNRSRGDTEAFF. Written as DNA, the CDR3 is TGCGCCAGCAATAGGTCCAGGGGAGACACTGAAGCTTTCTTT.

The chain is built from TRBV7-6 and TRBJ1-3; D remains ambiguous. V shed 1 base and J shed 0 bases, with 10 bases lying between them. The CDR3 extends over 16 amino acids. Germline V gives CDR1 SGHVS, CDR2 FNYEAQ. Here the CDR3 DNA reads TGTGCCAGCAGCTTAGGATCACCTAGCTCTGGAAACACCATATATTTT. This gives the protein CASSLGSPSSGNTIYF.

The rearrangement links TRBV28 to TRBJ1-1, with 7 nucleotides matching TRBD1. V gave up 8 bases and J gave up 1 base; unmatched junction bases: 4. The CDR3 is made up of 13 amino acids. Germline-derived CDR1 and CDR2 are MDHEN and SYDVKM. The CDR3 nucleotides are TGTGCCAGCGACCAGGGGGGGAACACTGAAGCTTTCTTT. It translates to CASDQGGNTEAFF.

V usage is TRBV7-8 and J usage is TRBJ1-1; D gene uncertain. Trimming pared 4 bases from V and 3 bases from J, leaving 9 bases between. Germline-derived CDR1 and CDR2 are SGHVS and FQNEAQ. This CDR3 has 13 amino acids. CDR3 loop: CASSSQMDTEAFF. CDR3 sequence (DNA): TGTGCCAGCAGCTCCCAGATGGACACTGAAGCTTTCTTT.

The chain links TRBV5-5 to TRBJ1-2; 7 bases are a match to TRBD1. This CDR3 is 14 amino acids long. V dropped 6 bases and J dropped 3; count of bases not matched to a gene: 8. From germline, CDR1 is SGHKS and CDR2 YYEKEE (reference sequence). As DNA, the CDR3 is TGTGCCAGCAACACCGCGACAGGGCACTATGGCTACACCTTC. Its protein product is CASNTATGHYGYTF.

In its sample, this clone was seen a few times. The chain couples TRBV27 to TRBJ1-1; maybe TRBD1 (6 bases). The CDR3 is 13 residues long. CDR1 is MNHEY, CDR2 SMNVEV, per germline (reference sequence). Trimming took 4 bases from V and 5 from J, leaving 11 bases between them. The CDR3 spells CASSSRGGTEAFF. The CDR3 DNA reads TGTGCCAGCAGTTCTAGAGGGGGAACTGAAGCTTTCTTT.

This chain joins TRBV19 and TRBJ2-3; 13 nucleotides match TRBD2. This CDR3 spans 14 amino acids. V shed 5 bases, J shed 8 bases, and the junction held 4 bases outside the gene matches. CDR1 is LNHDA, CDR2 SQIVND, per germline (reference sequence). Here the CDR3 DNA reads TGTGCCAGTAGTCCAGGGACTAGCGGGACTACGCAGTATTTT. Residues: CASSPGTSGTTQYF.

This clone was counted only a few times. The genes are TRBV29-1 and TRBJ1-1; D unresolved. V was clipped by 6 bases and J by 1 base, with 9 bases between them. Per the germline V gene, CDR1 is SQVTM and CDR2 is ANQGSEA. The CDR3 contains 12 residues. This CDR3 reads CSVRRGNTEAFF. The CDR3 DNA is TGCAGCGTGCGTAGAGGGAACACTGAAGCTTTCTTT.

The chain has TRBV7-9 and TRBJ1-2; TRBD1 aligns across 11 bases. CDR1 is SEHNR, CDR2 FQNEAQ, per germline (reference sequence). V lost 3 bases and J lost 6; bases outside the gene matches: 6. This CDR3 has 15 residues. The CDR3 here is CASSFRGTGGNGYTF. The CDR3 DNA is TGTGCCAGCAGCTTTAGAGGGACAGGGGGGAATGGCTACACCTTC.

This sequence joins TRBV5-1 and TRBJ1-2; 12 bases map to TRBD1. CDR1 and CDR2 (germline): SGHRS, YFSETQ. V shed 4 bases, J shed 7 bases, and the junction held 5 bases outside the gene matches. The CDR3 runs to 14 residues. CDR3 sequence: CASSGDRGLGGYTF. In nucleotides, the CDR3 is TGCGCCAGCAGCGGGGACAGGGGGCTTGGTGGCTACACCTTC.

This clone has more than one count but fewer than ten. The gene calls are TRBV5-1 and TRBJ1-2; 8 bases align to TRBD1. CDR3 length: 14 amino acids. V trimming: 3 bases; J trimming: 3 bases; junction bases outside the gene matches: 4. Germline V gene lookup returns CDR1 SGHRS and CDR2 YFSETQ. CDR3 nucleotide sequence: TGCGCCAGCAGCTCCACAGGGGGAGACTATGGCTACACCTTC. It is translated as CASSSTGGDYGYTF.

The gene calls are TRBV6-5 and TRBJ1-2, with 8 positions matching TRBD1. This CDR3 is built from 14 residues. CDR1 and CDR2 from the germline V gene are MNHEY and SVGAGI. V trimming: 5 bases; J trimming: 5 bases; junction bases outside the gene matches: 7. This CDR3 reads CASSPTGEWYGYTF. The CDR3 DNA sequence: TGTGCCAGCAGTCCGACAGGGGAATGGTATGGCTACACCTTC.

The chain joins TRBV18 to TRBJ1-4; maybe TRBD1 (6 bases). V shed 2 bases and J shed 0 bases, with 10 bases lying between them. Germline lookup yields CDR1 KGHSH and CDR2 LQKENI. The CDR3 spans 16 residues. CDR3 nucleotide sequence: TGTGCCAGCTCACCAACCGGACAGACAACTAATGAAAAACTGTTTTTT. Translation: CASSPTGQTTNEKLFF.

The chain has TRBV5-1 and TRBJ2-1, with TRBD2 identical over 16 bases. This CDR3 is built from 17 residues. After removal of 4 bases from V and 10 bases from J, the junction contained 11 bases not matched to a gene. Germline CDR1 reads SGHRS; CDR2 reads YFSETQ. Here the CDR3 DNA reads TGCGCCAGCAGCGAACCCGGGACTAGCGGGAGGGCCCTAGAGCAGTTCTTC. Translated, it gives CASSEPGTSGRALEQFF.

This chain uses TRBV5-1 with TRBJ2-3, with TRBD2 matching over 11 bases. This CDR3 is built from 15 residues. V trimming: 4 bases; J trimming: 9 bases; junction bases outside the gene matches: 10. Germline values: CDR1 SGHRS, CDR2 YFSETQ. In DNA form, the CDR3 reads TGCGCCAGCAGCACTCCGGGACTAGCGGTAGAGACGCAGTATTTT. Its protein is CASSTPGLAVETQYF.

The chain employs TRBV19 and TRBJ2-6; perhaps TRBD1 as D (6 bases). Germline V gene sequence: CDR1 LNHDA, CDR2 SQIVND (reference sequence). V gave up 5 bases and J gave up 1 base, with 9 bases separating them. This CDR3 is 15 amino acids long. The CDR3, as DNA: TGTGCCAGTAGTGCAGGACAGTCTGGGGCCAACGTCCTGACTTTC. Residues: CASSAGQSGANVLTF.

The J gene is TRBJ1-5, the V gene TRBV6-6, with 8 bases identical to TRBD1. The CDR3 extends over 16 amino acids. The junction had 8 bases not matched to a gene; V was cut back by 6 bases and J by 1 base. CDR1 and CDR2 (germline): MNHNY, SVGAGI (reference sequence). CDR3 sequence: CASSSIRGLSNQPQHF. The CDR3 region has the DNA TGTGCCAGCAGCTCTATCAGGGGGCTGAGCAATCAGCCCCAGCATTTT.

CDR3 DNA sequence: TGCGCCAGCAGCTTGGGTGGGGGCAGGAATGAGCAGTTCTTC. Protein product: CASSLGGGRNEQFF. The chain employs TRBV5-1 and TRBJ2-1, with D maybe TRBD1 (6 bases). From germline, CDR1 is SGHRS and CDR2 YFSETQ. This CDR3 comprises 14 residues. Trimming stripped 0 bases from V and 7 bases from J, with 11 bases between.